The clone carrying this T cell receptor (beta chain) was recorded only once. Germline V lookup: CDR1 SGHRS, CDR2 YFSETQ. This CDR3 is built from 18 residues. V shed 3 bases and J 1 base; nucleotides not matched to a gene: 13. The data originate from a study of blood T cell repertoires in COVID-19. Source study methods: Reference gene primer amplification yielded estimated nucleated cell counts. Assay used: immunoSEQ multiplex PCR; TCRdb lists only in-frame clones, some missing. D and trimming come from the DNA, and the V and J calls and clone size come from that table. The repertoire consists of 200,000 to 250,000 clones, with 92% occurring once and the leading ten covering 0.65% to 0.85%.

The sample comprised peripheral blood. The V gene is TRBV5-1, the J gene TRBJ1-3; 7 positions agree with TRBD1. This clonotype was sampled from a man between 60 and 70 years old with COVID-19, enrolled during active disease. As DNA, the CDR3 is TGCGCCAGCAGCTCGCACACCACACAGACAGGGTCTGGAAACACCATATATTTT. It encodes CASSSHTTQTGSGNTIYF.